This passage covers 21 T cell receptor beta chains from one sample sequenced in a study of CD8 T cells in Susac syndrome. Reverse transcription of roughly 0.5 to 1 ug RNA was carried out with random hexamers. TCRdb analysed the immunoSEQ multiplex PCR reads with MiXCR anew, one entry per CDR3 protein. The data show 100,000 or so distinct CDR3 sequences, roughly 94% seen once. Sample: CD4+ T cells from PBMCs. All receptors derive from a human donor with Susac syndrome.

The CDR3 nucleotides are TGTGCCAGCAGCTTGGGCAGGTTGGTGAATGAGCAGTTCTTC. It translates to CASSLGRLVNEQFF. The chain joins TRBV13 to TRBJ2-1; D is uncertain. This CDR3 has 14 amino acids. V lost 3 bases to trimming and J lost 7 bases, with 13 bases between them. Germline V gives CDR1 PRHDT, CDR2 FYEKMQ (reference sequence).

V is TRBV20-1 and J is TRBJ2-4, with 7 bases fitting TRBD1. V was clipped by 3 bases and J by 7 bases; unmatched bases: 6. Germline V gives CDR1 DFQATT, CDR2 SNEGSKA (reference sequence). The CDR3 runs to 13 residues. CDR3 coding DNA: TGCAGTGCTAGCGGACAGGTGAGGAACATTCAGTACTTC. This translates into CSASGQVRNIQYF.

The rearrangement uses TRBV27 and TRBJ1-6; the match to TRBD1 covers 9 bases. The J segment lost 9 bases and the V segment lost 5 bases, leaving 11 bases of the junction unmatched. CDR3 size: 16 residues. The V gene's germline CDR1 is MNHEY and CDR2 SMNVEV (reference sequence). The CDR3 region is CASSATGGQGISPLHF. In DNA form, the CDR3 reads TGTGCCAGCAGTGCTACAGGGGGCCAGGGCATTTCACCCCTCCACTTT.

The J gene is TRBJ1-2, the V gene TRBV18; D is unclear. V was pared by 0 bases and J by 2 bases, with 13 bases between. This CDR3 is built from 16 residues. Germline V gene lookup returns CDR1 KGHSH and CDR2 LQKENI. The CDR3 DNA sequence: TGTGCCAGCTCACCACCCGACCTGGGAGGGAACTATGGCTACACCTTC. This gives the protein CASSPPDLGGNYGYTF.

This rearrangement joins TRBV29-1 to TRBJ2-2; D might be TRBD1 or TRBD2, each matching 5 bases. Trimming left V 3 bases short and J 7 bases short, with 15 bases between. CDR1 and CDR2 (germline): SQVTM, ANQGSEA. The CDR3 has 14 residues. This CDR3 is CSVDRLGAGGELFF. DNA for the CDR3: TGCAGCGTTGACCGGTTAGGGGCGGGCGGGGAGCTGTTTTTT.

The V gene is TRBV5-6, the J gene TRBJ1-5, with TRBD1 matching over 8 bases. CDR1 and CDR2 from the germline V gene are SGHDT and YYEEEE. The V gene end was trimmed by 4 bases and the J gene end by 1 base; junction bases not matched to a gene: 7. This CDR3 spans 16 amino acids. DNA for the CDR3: TGTGCCAGCAGCCCCGACAGGGGATTAAGCAATCAGCCCCAGCATTTT. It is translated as CASSPDRGLSNQPQHF.

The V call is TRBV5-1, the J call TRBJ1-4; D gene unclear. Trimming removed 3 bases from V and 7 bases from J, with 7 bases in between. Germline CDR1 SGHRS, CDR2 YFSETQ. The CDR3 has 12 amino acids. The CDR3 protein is CASSSESEKLFF. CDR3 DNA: TGCGCCAGCAGCTCGGAGAGTGAAAAACTGTTTTTT.

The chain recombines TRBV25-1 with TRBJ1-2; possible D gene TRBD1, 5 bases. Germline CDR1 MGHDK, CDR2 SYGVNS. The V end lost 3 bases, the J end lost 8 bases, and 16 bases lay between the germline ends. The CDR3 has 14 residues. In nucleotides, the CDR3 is TGTGCCAGCAGTGAGTACCCAGGGACCCAAGGCTACACCTTC. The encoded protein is CASSEYPGTQGYTF.

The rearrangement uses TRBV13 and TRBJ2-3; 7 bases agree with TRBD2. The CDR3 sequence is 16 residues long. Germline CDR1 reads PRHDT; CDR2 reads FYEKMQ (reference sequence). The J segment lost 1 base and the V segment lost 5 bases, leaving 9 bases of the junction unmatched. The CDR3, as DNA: TGTGCCAGCAGCAAAGCCGGACTAGTCGGCACAGATACGCAGTATTTT. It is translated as CASSKAGLVGTDTQYF. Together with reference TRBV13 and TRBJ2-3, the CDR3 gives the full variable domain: AAGVIQSPRHLIKEKRETATLKCYPIPRHDTVYWYQQGPGQDPQFLISFYEKMQSDKGSIPDRFSAQQFSDYHSELNMSSLELGDSALYFCASSKAGLVGTDTQYFGPGTRLTVL.

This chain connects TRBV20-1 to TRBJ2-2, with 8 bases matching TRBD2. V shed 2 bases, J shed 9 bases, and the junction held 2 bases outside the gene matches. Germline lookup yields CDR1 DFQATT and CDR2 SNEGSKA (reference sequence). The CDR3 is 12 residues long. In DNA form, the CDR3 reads TGCAGTGCTAGACGCGGGGGGTGGGAGCTGTTTTTT. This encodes CSARRGGWELFF.

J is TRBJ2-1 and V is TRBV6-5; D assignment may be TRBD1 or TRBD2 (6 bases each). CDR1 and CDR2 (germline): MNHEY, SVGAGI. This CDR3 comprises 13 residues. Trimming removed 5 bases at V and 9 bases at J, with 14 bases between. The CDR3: CASSTQGRIEQFF. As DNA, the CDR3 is TGTGCCAGCAGTACCCAGGGGAGGATTGAGCAGTTCTTC.

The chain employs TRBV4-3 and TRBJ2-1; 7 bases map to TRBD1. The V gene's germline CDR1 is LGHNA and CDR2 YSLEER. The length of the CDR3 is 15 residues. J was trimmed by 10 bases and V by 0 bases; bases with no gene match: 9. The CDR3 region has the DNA TGCGCCAGCAGCCAAGAATACAGGGGTTCGGGGGAGCAGTTCTTC. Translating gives CASSQEYRGSGEQFF.

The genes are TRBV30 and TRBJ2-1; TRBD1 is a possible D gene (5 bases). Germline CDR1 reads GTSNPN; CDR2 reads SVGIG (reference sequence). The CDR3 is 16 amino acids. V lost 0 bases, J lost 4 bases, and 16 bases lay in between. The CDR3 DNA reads TGTGCCTGGAGTGTACCAGGGAAGTCCCCGTACAATGAGCAGTTCTTC. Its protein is CAWSVPGKSPYNEQFF.

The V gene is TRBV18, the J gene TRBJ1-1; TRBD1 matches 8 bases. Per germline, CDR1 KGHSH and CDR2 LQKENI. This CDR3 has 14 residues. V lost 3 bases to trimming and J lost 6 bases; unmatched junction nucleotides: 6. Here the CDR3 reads CASSPLTGESEAFF. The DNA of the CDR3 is TGTGCCAGCTCACCCCTGACAGGGGAATCTGAAGCTTTCTTT.

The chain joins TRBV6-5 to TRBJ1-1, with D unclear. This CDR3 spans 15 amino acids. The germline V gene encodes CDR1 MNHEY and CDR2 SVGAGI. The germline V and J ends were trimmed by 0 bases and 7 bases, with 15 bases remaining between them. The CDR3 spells CASSYSRQATLEAFF. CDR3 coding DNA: TGTGCCAGCAGTTACTCACGGCAGGCAACCCTTGAAGCTTTCTTT.

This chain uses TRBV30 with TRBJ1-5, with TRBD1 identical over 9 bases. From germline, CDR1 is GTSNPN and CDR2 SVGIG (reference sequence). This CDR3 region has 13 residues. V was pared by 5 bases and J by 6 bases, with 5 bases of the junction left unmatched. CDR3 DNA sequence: TGTGCCTGGGACAGGGGGATCAGTCAGCCCCAGCATTTT. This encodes CAWDRGISQPQHF.

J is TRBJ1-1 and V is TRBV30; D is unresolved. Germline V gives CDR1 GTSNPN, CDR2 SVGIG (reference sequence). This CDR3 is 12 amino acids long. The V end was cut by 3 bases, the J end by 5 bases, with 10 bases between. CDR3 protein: CAWRIVRTEAFF. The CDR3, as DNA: TGTGCCTGGAGAATCGTCCGAACTGAAGCTTTCTTT.

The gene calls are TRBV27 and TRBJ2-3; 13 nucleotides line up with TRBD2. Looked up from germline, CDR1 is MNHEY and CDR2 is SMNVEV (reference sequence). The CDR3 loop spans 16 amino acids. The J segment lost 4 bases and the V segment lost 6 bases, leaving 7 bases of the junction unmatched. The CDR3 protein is CASSPWTSGGSDTQYF. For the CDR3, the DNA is TGTGCCAGCAGCCCCTGGACTAGCGGGGGCTCAGATACGCAGTATTTT.

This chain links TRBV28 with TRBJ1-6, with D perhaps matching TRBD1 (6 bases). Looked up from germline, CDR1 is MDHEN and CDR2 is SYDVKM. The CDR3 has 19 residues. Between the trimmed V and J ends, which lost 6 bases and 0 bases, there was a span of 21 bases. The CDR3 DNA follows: TGTGCCAGCAGGGCCCTGGCAGGGGTGCTGAGCTCCTATAATTCACCCCTCCACTTT. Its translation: CASRALAGVLSSYNSPLHF. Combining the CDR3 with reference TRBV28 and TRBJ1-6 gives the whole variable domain DVKVTQSSRYLVKRTGEKVFLECVQDMDHENMFWYRQDPGLGLRLIYFSYDVKMKEKGDIPEGYSVSREKKERFSLILESASTNQTSMYLCASRALAGVLSSYNSPLHFGNGTRLTVT.

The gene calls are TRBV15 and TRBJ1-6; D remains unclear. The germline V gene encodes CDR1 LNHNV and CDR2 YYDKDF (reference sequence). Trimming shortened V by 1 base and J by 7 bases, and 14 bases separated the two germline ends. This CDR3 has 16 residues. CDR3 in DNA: TGTGCCACCAGCAGAGCAGTGCAACCGAGCAATTCACCCCTCCACTTT. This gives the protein CATSRAVQPSNSPLHF.

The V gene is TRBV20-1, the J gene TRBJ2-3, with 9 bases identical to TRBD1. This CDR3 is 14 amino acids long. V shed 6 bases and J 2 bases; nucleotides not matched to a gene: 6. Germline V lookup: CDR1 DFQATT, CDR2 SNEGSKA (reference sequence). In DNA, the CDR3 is TGCAGTGCCACCGGGACAGGGCCCACAGATACGCAGTATTTT. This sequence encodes CSATGTGPTDTQYF.